This TCR beta chain appears in the sequencing data of a study of T cells after yellow fever vaccination. TCRdb processed the 5' RACE reads anew with MiXCR; each CDR3 protein has one entry. The sample records about 220,000 distinct CDR3 sequences, approximately 3.2% being singletons. This CDR3 is 14 amino acids long. Germline CDR1 reads LNHDA; CDR2 reads SQIVND (reference sequence). Trimming at V came to 5 bases and at J to 3 bases, leaving 6 bases not matched to a gene. This clonotype was seen a handful of times. V is TRBV19 and J is TRBJ1-1; TRBD1 aligns across 7 bases. This TCR came from a man younger than 30 who received the YFV17D yellow fever vaccine. Sequencing used CD4+ T cells sorted from PBMCs, obtained 10 days after the yellow fever booster vaccination. The CDR3 protein is CASSLGQTHTEAFF. Written as DNA, the CDR3 is TGTGCCAGTAGTCTGGGACAGACCCACACTGAAGCTTTCTTT.